This entry lists 24 T cell receptor beta chains sequenced from one sample in a study of spatial heterogeneity in lung cancer. A single record per CDR3 protein comes from TCRdb applying MiXCR to the 5' RACE reads. The table shows about 100,000 distinct CDR3 sequences, with 4.4% occurring only once. Time point: sample taken at primary tumor resection. Their cognate antigens are unknown. Study-level findings and limits: Tumor mutation count correlated with how many alpha and beta TCRs expanded intratumorally.

The starting material was lung tumor tissue, obtained at surgery. Receptors were obtained from a male donor with early-stage non-small cell lung cancer.

This clonotype was seen repeatedly, ten times or more. CDR3 DNA sequence: TGTGCCAGCAGTTCTCAGCGGGAGGGCCCTCGGCGGTACAATGAGCAGTTCTTC. This codes for CASSSQREGPRRYNEQFF. This rearrangement joins TRBV12-3 or TRBV12-4 to TRBJ2-1, with 10 nucleotides matching TRBD2. There are 18 residues in the CDR3. Trimming cost V 4 bases and J 4 bases; bases outside gene matches: 13.

The rearrangement uses TRBV14 and TRBJ2-1; no clear D. Germline-derived CDR1 and CDR2 are SGHDN and FVKESK. The CDR3 totals 16 residues. Trimming pared 3 bases from V and 8 bases from J, leaving 20 bases between. The CDR3 DNA reads as TGTGCCAGCAGCCAGACAACTTGGGGAATATTCGATGAGCAGTTCTTC. It translates to CASSQTTWGIFDEQFF.

In its sample, this clonotype was seen a few times. The chain has TRBV10-2 and TRBJ2-1; tentative D call: TRBD2 (5 bases). Germline V gene data show CDR1 as WSHSY and CDR2 as SAAADI. This CDR3 has 15 amino acids. V lost 5 bases to trimming and J lost 2 bases, with 13 bases between them. The CDR3 sequence: CASSQVGLTYNEQFF. CDR3 DNA sequence: TGCGCCAGCAGTCAAGTCGGACTTACCTACAATGAGCAGTTCTTC.

This clonotype was observed many times. The chain uses TRBV4-2 and TRBJ2-1; the D gene is possibly TRBD1 (5 bases). CDR3 length: 15 amino acids. Trimming cost V 0 bases and J 7 bases, with 13 bases left between them. The germline gives CDR1 LGHNA, CDR2 YNFKEQ. As DNA, the CDR3 is TGTGCCAGCAGCCAAGACTGGGGCGCCGGGAATGAGCAGTTCTTC. It specifies CASSQDWGAGNEQFF.

The rearrangement uses TRBV28 and TRBJ2-7; TRBD1 matches 8 bases. Per germline, CDR1 MDHEN and CDR2 SYDVKM. The trim removed 5 bases at V and 0 bases at J, leaving 6 bases unmatched. CDR3 length: 15 residues. In nucleotides, the CDR3 is TGTGCCAGCAGTGACAGGGGCCCGTACTCCTACGAGCAGTACTTC. This encodes CASSDRGPYSYEQYF.

This chain links TRBV7-2 with TRBJ2-1; 14 nucleotides agree with TRBD2. V gave up 4 bases and J gave up 12 bases; unmatched junction bases: 8. Germline assignment: CDR1 SGHTA and CDR2 FQGNSA. This CDR3 region has 15 residues. The CDR3 spells CASSSQGLAGVWQFF. DNA of the CDR3: TGTGCCAGCAGCTCCCAGGGACTAGCGGGAGTATGGCAGTTCTTC.

This clonotype showed up many times. This chain joins TRBV10-3 and TRBJ2-1; tentative D call: TRBD2 (7 bases). Germline CDR1 and CDR2: ENHRY and SYGVKD. V was shortened by 3 bases and J by 3 bases, with 12 bases between the two germline ends. The CDR3 extends over 15 amino acids. CDR3 region: CAISDGGRFYNEQFF. The CDR3 bases are TGTGCCATCAGTGACGGGGGGCGGTTCTACAATGAGCAGTTCTTC.

Ten or more counts support this clonotype. V gene TRBV29-1 combines with J gene TRBJ1-1; D unresolved. This CDR3 contains 14 residues. Trimming left V 4 bases short and J 8 bases short, with 20 bases between. Germline CDR1 SQVTM, CDR2 ANQGSEA. The CDR3: CSVGRDRYYEEAFF. For the CDR3, the DNA is TGCAGCGTTGGTCGAGATCGATATTATGAGGAAGCTTTCTTT.

In its sample, this clonotype was seen many times. J is TRBJ1-5 and V is TRBV11-2; no clear D. V was cut by 1 base and J by 1 base, with 14 bases left in between. The length of the CDR3 is 17 residues. Per germline, CDR1 SGHAT and CDR2 FQNNGV. For the CDR3, the DNA is TGTGCCAGCAGCTTAGGAGTAGGTATAGTGAGCAATCAGCCCCAGCATTTT. Its protein product is CASSLGVGIVSNQPQHF. Using reference TRBV11-2 and TRBJ1-5 for the parts outside the CDR3, the full variable domain is EAGVAQSPRYKIIEKRQSVAFWCNPISGHATLYWYQQILGQGPKLLIQFQNNGVVDDSQLPKDRFSAERLKGVDSTLKIQPAKLEDSAVYLCASSLGVGIVSNQPQHFGDGTRLSIL.

There are many counts of this clonotype. The rearrangement links TRBV5-1 to TRBJ2-6; 7 bases are shared with TRBD1. Per germline, CDR1 SGHRS and CDR2 YFSETQ. The CDR3 extends over 18 amino acids. After removal of 4 bases from V and 3 bases from J, the junction contained 13 bases not matched to a gene. CDR3: CASSLRVGGFFGANVLTF. In nucleotides, the CDR3 is TGCGCCAGCAGCCTCCGGGTAGGGGGCTTCTTTGGGGCCAACGTCCTGACTTTC.

This clonotype was found many times. The chain is built from TRBV5-1 and TRBJ1-1; weak D call: TRBD1 (5 bases). Germline assignment: CDR1 SGHRS and CDR2 YFSETQ. This CDR3 region has 13 residues. Deletions cut 3 bases from V and 1 base from J, with 7 bases between. CDR3 coding DNA: TGCGCCAGCAGCTGGGGCCAGAACACTGAAGCTTTCTTT. Translating gives CASSWGQNTEAFF.

There are a few counts of this clonotype. An end of the junction differs from the germline gene, which may be a read error. V gene TRBV5-1 combines with J gene TRBJ2-1; TRBD1 matches at 7 bases. Germline CDR1 reads SGHRS; CDR2 reads YFSETQ. This CDR3 region has 13 residues. This chain's CDR3 is CASSLVTGALVLF. CDR3 DNA: TGCGCCAGCAGCTTGGTTACAGGGGCCTTAGTGCTCTTC.

This clonotype was found many times. The chain recombines TRBV5-6 with TRBJ1-4; D not resolved. Trimming cost V 4 bases and J 8 bases, with 9 bases left between them. This CDR3 has 12 amino acids. Germline values: CDR1 SGHDT, CDR2 YYEEEE. The CDR3 loop reads CASSTTKEKLFF. Written as DNA, the CDR3 is TGTGCCAGCAGCACCACCAAGGAAAAACTGTTTTTT.

This clonotype was found many times. The J gene is TRBJ2-3, the V gene TRBV4-1; no firm D call. V lost 3 bases, J lost 3 bases, and 10 bases lay in between. The CDR3 spans 14 residues. Germline-derived CDR1 and CDR2 are MGHRA and YSYEKL. CDR3 sequence: CASSQDKRTDTQYF. The CDR3 DNA follows: TGCGCCAGCAGCCAGGATAAGCGAACAGATACGCAGTATTTT.

This clonotype came up many times. J is TRBJ2-7 and V is TRBV6-5; no firm D call. The CDR3 sequence is 11 residues long. Trimming pared 2 bases from V and 6 bases from J, leaving 5 bases between. Germline-derived CDR1 and CDR2 are MNHEY and SVGAGI. CDR3 sequence reads: CASSYLGEQYF. For the CDR3, the DNA is TGTGCCAGCAGTTACCTTGGCGAGCAGTACTTC.

This clonotype was counted many times. V usage is TRBV18 and J usage is TRBJ2-4; no clear D gene. Germline values: CDR1 KGHSH, CDR2 LQKENI. The CDR3 length is 14 residues. V lost 1 base and J lost 2, with 6 bases in between. DNA for the CDR3: TGTGCCAGCTCACCACGCCTGACCAAAAACATTCAGTACTTC. The encoded protein is CASSPRLTKNIQYF.

This clonotype came up many times. This chain links TRBV4-2 with TRBJ2-1; tentative D call: TRBD1 (7 bases). This CDR3 spans 14 amino acids. Trimming took off 2 bases at V and 9 bases at J, with 14 bases between the two ends. In germline, CDR1 is LGHNA, CDR2 YNFKEQ. CDR3 region: CASSQFQGGLEQFF. Written as DNA, the CDR3 is TGTGCCAGCAGCCAATTTCAGGGGGGTCTTGAGCAGTTCTTC.

The chain combines TRBV20-1 with TRBJ1-5; 10 bases map to TRBD1. Germline loops: CDR1 DFQATT, CDR2 SNEGSKA (reference sequence). The V gene end was trimmed by 6 bases and the J gene end by 5 bases; junction bases not matched to a gene: 10. The CDR3 sequence is 15 residues long. The CDR3, as DNA: TGCAGTGCAACCGACAGGGGGCAAGACCATCAGCCCCAGCATTTT. Translated: CSATDRGQDHQPQHF.

There are many counts of this clonotype. V and J are TRBV12-3 or TRBV12-4 and TRBJ2-2; D unclear. This CDR3 has 14 residues. V was pared by 3 bases and J by 5 bases, with 10 bases between. This chain's CDR3 is CASSFYGQTGELFF. The CDR3 coding sequence is TGTGCCAGCAGTTTCTATGGGCAGACCGGGGAGCTGTTTTTT.

This clonotype was detected many times. CDR3 DNA: TGTGCTAGTGGTTCGGGGACACGGGCCTACGAGCAGTACTTC. Its translation is CASGSGTRAYEQYF. The V call is TRBV12-5, the J call TRBJ2-7; TRBD1 might be the D (6 bases). Trimming left V 4 bases short and J 2 bases short, with 12 bases between. This CDR3 spans 14 amino acids. Germline V CDR1 and CDR2: LGHNT, FRNRAP.

This clonotype came up many times. V is TRBV28 and J is TRBJ2-3; TRBD2 matches 14 bases. The CDR3 runs to 15 residues. V dropped 5 bases and J dropped 6; count of bases not matched to a gene: 4. CDR1 is MDHEN, CDR2 SYDVKM, per germline. The CDR3 DNA reads as TGTGCCAGCAGTCCGGGGACTAGCGGGAGTGATACGCAGTATTTT. This sequence encodes CASSPGTSGSDTQYF.

This clonotype has ten or more counts. V is TRBV20-1 and J is TRBJ1-1; possible D gene TRBD1, 5 bases. Germline assignment: CDR1 DFQATT and CDR2 SNEGSKA (reference sequence). The V end was cut by 1 base, the J end by 4 bases, with 13 bases between. This CDR3 is built from 14 residues. The CDR3 here is CSARGGGSVTEAFF. In nucleotides, the CDR3 is TGCAGTGCTAGAGGGGGGGGGTCGGTCACTGAAGCTTTCTTT.

Many counts were recorded for this clonotype. This rearrangement joins TRBV20-1 to TRBJ2-1; tentatively, D is TRBD2 (5 bases). The CDR3 covers 12 residues. The germline V gene has CDR1 DFQATT and CDR2 SNEGSKA (reference sequence). The V gene lost 3 bases and the J gene lost 6 bases, with 9 bases spanning the gap. In nucleotides, the CDR3 is TGCAGTGCTAGCGGGATCGTCAATGAGCAGTTCTTC. Translated, it gives CSASGIVNEQFF.

This clonotype has a handful of counts. This rearrangement joins TRBV12-5 to TRBJ2-7, with 11 bases fitting TRBD2. The CDR3 contains 20 residues. V trimming: 6 bases; J trimming: 1 base; junction bases outside the gene matches: 20. Germline loops: CDR1 LGHNT, CDR2 FRNRAP. DNA for the CDR3: TGTGCTAGTGGAATGGCGCTCCCGGGACTAGCGGCCCATTCTTCCTACGAGCAGTACTTC. Amino acids: CASGMALPGLAAHSSYEQYF. Based on the CDR3 plus reference TRBV12-5 and TRBJ2-7, the full variable domain is DARVTQTPRHKVTEMGQEVTMRCQPILGHNTVFWYRQTMMQGLELLAYFRNRAPLDDSGMPKDRFSAEMPDATLATLKIQPSEPRDSAVYFCASGMALPGLAAHSSYEQYFGPGTRLTVT.